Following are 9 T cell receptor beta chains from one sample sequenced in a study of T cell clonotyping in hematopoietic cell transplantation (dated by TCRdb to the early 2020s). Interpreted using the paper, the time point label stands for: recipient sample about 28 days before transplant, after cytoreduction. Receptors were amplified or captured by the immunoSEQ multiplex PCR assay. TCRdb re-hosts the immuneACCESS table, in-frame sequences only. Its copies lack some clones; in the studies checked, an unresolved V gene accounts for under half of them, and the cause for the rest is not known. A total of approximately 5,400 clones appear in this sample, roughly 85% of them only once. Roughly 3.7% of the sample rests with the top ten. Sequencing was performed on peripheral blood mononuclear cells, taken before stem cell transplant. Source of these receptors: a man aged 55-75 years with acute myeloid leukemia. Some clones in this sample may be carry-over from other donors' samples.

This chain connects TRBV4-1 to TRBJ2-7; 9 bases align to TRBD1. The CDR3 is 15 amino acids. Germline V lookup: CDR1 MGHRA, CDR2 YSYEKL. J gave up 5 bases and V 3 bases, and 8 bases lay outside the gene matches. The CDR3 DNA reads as TGCGCCAGCAGCCACCACGGGACAGGGTCTGACGAGCAGTACTTC. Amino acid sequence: CASSHHGTGSDEQYF.

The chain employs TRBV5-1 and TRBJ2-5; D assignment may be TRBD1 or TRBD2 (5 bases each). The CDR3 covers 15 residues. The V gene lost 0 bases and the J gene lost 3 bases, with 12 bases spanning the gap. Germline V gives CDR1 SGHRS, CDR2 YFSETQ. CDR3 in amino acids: CASSLVGTVEETQYF. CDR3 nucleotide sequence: TGCGCCAGCAGCTTGGTAGGGACGGTCGAAGAGACCCAGTACTTC. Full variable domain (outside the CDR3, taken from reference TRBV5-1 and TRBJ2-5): KAGVTQTPRYLIKTRGQQVTLSCSPISGHRSVSWYQQTPGQGLQFLFEYFSETQRNKGNFPGRFSGRQFSNSRSEMNVSTLELGDSALYLCASSLVGTVEETQYFGPGTRLLVL.

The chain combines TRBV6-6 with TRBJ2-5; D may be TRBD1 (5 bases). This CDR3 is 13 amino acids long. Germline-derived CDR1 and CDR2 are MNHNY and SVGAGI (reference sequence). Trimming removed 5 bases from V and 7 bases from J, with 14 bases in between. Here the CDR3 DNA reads TGTGCCAGCAGTGCCCTACAGGTCGGGACCCAGTACTTC. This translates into CASSALQVGTQYF.

The CDR3 nucleotides read TGTGCCAGCAGCACAAAGGCTAGCGGGAGAGGAGAAGAGACCCAGTACTTC. It specifies CASSTKASGRGEETQYF. The chain carries TRBV5-4 and TRBJ2-5, with 10 bases matching TRBD2. In germline, CDR1 is SGHNT, CDR2 YYREEE (reference sequence). The CDR3 covers 17 residues. Germline trimming cut 4 bases from V and 3 bases from J; bases unmatched to any gene: 12.

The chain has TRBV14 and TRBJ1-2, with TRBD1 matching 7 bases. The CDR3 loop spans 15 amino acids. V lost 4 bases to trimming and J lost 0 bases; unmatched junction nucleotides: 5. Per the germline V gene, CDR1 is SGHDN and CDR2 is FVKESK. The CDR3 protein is CASSLRTGPNYGYTF. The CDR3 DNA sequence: TGTGCCAGCAGCCTCCGGACAGGCCCTAACTATGGCTACACCTTC.

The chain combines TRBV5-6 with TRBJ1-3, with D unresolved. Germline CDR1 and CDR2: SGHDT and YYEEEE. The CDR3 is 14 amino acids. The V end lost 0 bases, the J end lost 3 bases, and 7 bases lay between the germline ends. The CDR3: CASSLGTYGNTIYF. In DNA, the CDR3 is TGTGCCAGCAGCTTGGGGACGTATGGAAACACCATATATTTT.

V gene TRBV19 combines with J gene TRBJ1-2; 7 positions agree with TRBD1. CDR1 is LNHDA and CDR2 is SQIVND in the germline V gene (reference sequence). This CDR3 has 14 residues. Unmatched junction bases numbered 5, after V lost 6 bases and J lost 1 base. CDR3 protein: CASSRDSFNYGYTF. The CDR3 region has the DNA TGTGCCAGTAGCCGGGACAGTTTTAACTATGGCTACACCTTC. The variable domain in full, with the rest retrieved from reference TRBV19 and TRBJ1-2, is DGGITQSPKYLFRKEGQNVTLSCEQNLNHDAMYWYRQDPGQGLRLIYYSQIVNDFQKGDIAEGYSVSREKKESFPLTVTSAQKNPTAFYLCASSRDSFNYGYTFGSGTRLTVV.

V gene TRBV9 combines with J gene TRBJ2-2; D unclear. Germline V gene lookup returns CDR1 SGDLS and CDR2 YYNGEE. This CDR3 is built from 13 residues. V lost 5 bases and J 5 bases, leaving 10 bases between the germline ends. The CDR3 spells CASSPDPTGELFF. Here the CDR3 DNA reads TGTGCCAGCAGTCCTGATCCGACCGGGGAGCTGTTTTTT.

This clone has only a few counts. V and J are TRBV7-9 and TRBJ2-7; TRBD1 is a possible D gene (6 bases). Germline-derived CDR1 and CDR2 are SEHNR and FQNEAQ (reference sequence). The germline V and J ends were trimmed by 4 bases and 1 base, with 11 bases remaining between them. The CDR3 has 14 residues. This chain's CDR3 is CASSSVDSSYEQYF. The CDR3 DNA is TGTGCCAGCAGCTCCGTGGACAGTTCCTACGAGCAGTACTTC.